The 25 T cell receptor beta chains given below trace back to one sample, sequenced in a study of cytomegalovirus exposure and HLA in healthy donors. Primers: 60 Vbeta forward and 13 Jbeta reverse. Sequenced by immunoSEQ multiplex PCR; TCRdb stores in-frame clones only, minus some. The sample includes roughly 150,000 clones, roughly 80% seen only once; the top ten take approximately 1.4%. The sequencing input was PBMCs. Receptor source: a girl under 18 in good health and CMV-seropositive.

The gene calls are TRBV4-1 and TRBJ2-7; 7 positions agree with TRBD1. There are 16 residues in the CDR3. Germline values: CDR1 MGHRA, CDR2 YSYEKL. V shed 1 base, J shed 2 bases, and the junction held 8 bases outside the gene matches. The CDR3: CASSQVRQGLTYEQYF. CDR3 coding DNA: TGCGCCAGCAGCCAAGTCCGACAGGGCCTTACCTACGAGCAGTACTTC.

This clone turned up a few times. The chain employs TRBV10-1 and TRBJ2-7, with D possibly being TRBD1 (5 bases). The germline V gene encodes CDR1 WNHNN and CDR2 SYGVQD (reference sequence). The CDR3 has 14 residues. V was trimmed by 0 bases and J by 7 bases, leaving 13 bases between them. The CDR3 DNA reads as TGCGCCAGCAGTGAGTCGCAGGGTTCTACTGAGCAGTACTTC. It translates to CASSESQGSTEQYF.

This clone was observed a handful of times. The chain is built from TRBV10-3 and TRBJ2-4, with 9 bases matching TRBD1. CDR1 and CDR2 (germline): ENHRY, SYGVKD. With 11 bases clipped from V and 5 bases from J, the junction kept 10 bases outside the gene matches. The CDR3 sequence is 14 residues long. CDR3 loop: CAASRDREQNIQYF. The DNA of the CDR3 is TGTGCCGCTTCCCGGGACAGGGAACAAAACATTCAGTACTTC.

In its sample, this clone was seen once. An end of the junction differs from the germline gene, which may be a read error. The CDR3 DNA reads TGTGCCAGCACCTTGTCGGGGGGCTCCTACGAGCAGTACTTC. It codes for CASTLSGGSYEQYF. This sequence joins TRBV5-6 and TRBJ2-7, with 7 bases identical to TRBD2. The length of the CDR3 is 14 residues. Per germline, CDR1 SGHDT and CDR2 YYEEEE.

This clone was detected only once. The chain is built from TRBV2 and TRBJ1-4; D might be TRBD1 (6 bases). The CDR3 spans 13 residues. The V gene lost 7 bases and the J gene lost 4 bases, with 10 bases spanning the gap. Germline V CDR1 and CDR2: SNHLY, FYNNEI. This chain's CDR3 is CASKGDYNEKLFF. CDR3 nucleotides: TGTGCCAGCAAGGGGGACTATAATGAAAAACTGTTTTTT. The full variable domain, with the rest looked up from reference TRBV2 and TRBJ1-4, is EPEVTQTPSHQVTQMGQEVILRCVPISNHLYFYWYRQILGQKVEFLVSFYNNEISEKSEIFDDQFSVERPDGSNFTLKIRSTKLEDSAMYFCASKGDYNEKLFFGSGTQLSVL.

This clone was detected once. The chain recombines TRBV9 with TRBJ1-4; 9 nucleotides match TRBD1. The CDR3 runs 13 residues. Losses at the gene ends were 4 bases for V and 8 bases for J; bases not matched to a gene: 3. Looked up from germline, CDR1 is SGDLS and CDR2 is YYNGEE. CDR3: CASSPGTGEKLFF. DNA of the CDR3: TGTGCCAGCAGCCCCGGGACAGGGGAAAAACTGTTTTTT.

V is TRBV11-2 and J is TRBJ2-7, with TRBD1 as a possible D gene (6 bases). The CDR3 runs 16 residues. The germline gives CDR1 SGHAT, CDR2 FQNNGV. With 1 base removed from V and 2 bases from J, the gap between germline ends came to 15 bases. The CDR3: CASSLGGLGRTYEQYF. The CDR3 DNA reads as TGTGCCAGCAGCTTAGGGGGGCTCGGCCGGACCTACGAGCAGTACTTC.

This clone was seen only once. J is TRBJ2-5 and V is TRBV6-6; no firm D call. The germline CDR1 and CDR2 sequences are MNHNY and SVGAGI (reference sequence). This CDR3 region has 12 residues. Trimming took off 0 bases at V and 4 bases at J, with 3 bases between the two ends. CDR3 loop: CASSYSRETQYF. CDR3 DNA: TGTGCCAGCAGTTACTCTCGAGAGACCCAGTACTTC.

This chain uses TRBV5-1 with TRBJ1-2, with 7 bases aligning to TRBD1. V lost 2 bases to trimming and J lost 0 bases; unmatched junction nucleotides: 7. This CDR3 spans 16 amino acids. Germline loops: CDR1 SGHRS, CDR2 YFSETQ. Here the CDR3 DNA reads TGCGCCAGCAGCTTAGACGGACAGGCGACTAACTATGGCTACACCTTC. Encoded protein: CASSLDGQATNYGYTF.

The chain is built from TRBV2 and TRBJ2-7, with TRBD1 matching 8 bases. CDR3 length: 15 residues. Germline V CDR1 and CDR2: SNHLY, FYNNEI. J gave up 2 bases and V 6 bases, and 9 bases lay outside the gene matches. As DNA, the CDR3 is TGTGCCAGCAGAACGGAACAGGGGGTCACCTACGAGCAGTACTTC. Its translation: CASRTEQGVTYEQYF.

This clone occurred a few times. CDR3: CSAAWQETQYF. CDR3 bases: TGCAGCGCTGCGTGGCAAGAGACCCAGTACTTC. The V gene is TRBV29-1, the J gene TRBJ2-5; no reliable D call. The germline V gene has CDR1 SQVTM and CDR2 ANQGSEA. This CDR3 spans 11 amino acids. Trimming stripped 7 bases from V and 2 bases from J, with 8 bases between. The full variable domain, in which reference TRBV29-1 and TRBJ2-5 provide the parts outside the CDR3, is SAVISQKPSRDICQRGTSLTIQCQVDSQVTMMFWYRQQPGQSLTLIATANQGSEATYESGFVIDKFPISRPNLTFSTLTVSNMSPEDSSIYLCSAAWQETQYFGPGTRLLVL.

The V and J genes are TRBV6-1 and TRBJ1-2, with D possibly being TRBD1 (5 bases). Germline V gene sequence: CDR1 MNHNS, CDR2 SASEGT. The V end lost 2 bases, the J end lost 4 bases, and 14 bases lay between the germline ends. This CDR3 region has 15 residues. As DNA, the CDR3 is TGTGCCAGCAGTGAATTTACAGGCCCATTCTATGGCTACACCTTC. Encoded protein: CASSEFTGPFYGYTF.

CDR3 sequence reads: CASRAVRAGGRDTQYF. The CDR3 DNA is TGTGCCAGCAGAGCAGTTCGGGCGGGGGGGCGAGATACGCAGTATTTT. The genes are TRBV5-4 and TRBJ2-3, with TRBD2 matching over 9 bases. The CDR3 spans 16 residues. V was pared by 5 bases and J by 5 bases, with 12 bases of the junction left unmatched. Germline V gene sequence: CDR1 SGHNT, CDR2 YYREEE (reference sequence).

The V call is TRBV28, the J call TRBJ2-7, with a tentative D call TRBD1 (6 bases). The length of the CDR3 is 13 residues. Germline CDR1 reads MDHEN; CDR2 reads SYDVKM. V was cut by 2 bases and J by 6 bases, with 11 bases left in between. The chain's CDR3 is CASSLRTVGEQYF. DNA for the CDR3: TGTGCCAGCAGTTTACGGACAGTCGGCGAGCAGTACTTC.

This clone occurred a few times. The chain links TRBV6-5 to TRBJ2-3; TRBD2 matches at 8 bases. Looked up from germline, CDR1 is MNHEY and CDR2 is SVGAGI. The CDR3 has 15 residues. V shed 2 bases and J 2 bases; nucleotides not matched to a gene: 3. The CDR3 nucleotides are TGTGCCAGCAGTTACCAGCGGGGGAACACAGATACGCAGTATTTT. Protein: CASSYQRGNTDTQYF.

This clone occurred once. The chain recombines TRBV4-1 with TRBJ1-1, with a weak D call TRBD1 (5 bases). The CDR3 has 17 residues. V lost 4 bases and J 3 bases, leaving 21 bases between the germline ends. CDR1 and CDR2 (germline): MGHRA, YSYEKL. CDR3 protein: CASSLSRLLTGDTEAFF. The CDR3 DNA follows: TGCGCCAGCAGCCTAAGTCGTCTGCTAACGGGGGACACTGAAGCTTTCTTT.

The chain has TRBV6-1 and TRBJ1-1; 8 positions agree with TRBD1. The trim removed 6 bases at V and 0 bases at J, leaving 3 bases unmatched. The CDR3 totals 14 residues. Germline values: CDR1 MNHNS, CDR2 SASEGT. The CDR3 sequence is CASREGQVNTEAFF. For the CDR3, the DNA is TGTGCCAGCAGGGAGGGACAGGTGAACACTGAAGCTTTCTTT.

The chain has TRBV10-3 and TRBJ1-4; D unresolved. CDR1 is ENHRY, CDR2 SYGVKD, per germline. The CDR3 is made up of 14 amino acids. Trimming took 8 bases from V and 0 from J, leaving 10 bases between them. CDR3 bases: TGTGCCATCGGAACGAGGGCAACTAATGAAAAACTGTTTTTT. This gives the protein CAIGTRATNEKLFF.

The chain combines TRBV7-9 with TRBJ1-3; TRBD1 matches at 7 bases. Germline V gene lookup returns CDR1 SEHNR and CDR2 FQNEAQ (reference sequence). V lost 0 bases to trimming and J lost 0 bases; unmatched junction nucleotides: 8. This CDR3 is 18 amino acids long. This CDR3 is CASSLARGQASSGNTIYF. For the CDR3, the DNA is TGTGCCAGCAGCTTAGCGCGTGGACAGGCCAGCTCTGGAAACACCATATATTTT. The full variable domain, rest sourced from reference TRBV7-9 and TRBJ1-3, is DTGVSQNPRHKITKRGQNVTFRCDPISEHNRLYWYRQTLGQGPEFLTYFQNEAQLEKSRLLSDRFSAERPKGSFSTLEIQRTEQGDSAMYLCASSLARGQASSGNTIYFGEGSWLTVV.

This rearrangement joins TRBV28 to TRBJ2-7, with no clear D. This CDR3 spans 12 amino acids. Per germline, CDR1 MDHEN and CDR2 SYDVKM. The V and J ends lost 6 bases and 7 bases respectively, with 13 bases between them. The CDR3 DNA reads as TGTGCCAGCAGCCCTCCGGGTGAAGAGCAGTACTTC. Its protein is CASSPPGEEQYF.

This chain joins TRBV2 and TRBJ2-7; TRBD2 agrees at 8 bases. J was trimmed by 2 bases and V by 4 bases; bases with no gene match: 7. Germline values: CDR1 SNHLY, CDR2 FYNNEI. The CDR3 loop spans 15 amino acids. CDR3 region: CASSVTGGLPYEQYF. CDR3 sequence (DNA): TGTGCCAGCAGTGTAACGGGGGGGCTACCCTACGAGCAGTACTTC.

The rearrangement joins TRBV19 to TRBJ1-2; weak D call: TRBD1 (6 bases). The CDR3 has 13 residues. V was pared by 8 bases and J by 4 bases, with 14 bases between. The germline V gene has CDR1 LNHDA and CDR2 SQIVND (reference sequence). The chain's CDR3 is CASSQGRTYGYTF. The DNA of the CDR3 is TGTGCCAGTTCCCAGGGGCGAACCTATGGCTACACCTTC.

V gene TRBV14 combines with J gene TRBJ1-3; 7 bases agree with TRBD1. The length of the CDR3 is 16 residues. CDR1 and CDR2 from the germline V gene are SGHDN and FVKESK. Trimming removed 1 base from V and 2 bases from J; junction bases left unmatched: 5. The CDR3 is CASSQGPQGAGNTIYF. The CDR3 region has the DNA TGTGCCAGCAGCCAAGGGCCCCAGGGGGCTGGAAACACCATATATTTT. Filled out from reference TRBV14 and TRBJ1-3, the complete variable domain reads EAGVTQFPSHSVIEKGQTVTLRCDPISGHDNLYWYRRVMGKEIKFLLHFVKESKQDESGMPNNRFLAERTGGTYSTLKVQPAELEDSGVYFCASSQGPQGAGNTIYFGEGSWLTVV.

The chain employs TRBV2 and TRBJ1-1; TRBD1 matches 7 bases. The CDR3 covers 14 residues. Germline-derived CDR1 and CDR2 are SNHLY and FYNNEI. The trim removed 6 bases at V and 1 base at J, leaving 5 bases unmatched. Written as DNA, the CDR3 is TGTGCCAGCAGCCTAGACAGGGAGAACACTGAAGCTTTCTTT. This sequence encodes CASSLDRENTEAFF. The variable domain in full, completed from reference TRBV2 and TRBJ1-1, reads EPEVTQTPSHQVTQMGQEVILRCVPISNHLYFYWYRQILGQKVEFLVSFYNNEISEKSEIFDDQFSVERPDGSNFTLKIRSTKLEDSAMYFCASSLDRENTEAFFGQGTRLTVV.

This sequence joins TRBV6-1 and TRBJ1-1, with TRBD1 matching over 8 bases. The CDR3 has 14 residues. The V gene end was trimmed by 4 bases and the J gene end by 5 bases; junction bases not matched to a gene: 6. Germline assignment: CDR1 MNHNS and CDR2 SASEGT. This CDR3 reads CASSGQGPPTEAFF. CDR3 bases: TGTGCCAGCAGTGGACAGGGGCCCCCAACTGAAGCTTTCTTT.